This record looks at one T cell receptor (beta chain) sequence and its context. This sample was taken from a study of cytotoxic CD8 clonotypes in ibrutinib-treated CLL. TCRdb's table, derived via immunoSEQ multiplex PCR, lists solely in-frame clones and lacks some. The sample contains some 140,000 clones, roughly three quarters of which appear only once. CDR3 length equals 14 residues. Trimming took 2 bases from V and 2 from J, leaving 8 bases between them. Germline V gives CDR1 MDHEN, CDR2 SYDVKM. The specimen comprised PBMCs, sampled after 12 months of ibrutinib treatment. This TCR was recovered from a human donor with chronic lymphocytic leukemia. The chain couples TRBV28 to TRBJ2-3; maybe TRBD1 (5 bases). CDR3 in DNA: TGTGCCAGCAGTTTAACAGGATCCACAGATACGCAGTATTTT. This translates into CASSLTGSTDTQYF.